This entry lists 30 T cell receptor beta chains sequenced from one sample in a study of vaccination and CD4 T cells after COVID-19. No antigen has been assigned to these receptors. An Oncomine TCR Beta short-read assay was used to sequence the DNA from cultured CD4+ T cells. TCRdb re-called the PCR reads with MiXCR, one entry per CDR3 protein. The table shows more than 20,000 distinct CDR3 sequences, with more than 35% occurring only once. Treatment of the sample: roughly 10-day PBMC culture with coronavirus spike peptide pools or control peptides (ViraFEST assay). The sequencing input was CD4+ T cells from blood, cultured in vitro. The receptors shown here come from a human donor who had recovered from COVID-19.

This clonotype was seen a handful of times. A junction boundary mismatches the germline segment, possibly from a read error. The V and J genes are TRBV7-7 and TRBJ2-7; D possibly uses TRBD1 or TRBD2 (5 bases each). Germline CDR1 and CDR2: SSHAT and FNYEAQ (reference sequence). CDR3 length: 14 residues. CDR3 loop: CASSPLGDSYEQYF. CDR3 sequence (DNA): TGTGCTAGCAGCCCTCTGGGGGATTCCTACGAGCAGTACTTC.

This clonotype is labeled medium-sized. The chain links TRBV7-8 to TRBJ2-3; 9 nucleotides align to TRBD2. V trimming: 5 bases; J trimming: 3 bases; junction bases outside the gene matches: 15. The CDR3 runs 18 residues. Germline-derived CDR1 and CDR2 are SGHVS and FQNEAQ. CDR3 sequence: CASSRWREGLGGTDTQYF. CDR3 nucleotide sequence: TGTGCCAGCAGCAGATGGCGGGAGGGCCTTGGCGGGACAGATACGCAGTATTTT. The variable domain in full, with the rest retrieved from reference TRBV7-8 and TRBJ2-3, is GAGVSQSPRYKVAKRGQDVALRCDPISGHVSLFWYQQALGQGPEFLTYFQNEAQLDKSGLPSDRFFAERPEGSVSTLKIQRTQQEDSAVYLCASSRWREGLGGTDTQYFGPGTRLTVL.

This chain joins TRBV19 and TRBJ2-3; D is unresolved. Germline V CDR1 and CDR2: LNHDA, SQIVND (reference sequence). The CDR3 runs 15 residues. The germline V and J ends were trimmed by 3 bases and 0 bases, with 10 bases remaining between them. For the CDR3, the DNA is TGTGCCAGTAGTATCAAGCACATTAGCACAGATACGCAGTATTTT. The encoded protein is CASSIKHISTDTQYF.

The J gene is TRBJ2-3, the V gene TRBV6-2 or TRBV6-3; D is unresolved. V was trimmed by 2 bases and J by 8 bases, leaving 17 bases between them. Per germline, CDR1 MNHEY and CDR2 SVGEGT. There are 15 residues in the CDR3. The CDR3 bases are TGTGCCAGCAGTTACCTGGAAGGCACCCAGAGTACGCAGTATTTT. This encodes CASSYLEGTQSTQYF.

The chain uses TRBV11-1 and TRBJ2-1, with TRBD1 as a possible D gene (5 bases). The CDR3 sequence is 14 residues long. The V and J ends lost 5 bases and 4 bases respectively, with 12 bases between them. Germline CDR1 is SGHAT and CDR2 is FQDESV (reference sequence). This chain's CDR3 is CASSTGTAYNEQFF. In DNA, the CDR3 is TGTGCCAGCAGCACAGGTACAGCGTACAATGAGCAGTTCTTC.

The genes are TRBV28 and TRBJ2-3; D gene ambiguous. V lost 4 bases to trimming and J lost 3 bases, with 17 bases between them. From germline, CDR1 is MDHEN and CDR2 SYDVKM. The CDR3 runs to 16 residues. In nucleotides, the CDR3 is TGTGCCAGCAGTTCTCCCGCGACCTTTCGAACAGATACGCAGTATTTT. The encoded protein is CASSSPATFRTDTQYF.

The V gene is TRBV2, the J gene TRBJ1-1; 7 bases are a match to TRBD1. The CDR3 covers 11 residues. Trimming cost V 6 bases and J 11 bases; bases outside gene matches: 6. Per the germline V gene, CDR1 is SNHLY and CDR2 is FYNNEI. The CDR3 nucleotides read TGTGCCAGCAGCCTGGGACAGTGGGCTTTCTTT. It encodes CASSLGQWAFF.

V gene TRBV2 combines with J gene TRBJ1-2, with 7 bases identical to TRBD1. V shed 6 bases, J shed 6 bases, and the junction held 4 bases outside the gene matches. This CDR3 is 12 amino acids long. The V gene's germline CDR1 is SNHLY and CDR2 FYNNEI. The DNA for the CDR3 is TGTGCCAGCAGGGGAGACAGGGATGGCTACACCTTC. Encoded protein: CASRGDRDGYTF.

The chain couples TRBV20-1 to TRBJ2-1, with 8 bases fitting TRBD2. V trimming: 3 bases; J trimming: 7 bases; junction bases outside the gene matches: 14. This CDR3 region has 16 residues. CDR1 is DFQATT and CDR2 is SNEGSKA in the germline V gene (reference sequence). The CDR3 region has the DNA TGCAGTGCTAGGGCGAAACGGGGCGGGAGGAGGAATGAGCAGTTCTTC. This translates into CSARAKRGGRRNEQFF.

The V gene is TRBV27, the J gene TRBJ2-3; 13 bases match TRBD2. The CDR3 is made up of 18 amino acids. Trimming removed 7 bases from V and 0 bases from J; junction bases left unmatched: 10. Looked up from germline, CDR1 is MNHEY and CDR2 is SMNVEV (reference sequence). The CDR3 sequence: CASNRLAGGYTSTDTQYF. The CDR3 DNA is TGTGCCAGCAACCGACTAGCGGGAGGCTATACTAGCACAGATACGCAGTATTTT.

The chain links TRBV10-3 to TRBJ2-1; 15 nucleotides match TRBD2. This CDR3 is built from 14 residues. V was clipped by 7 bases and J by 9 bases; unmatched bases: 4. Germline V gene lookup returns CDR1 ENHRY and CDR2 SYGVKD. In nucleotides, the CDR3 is TGTGCCATCATGTCGGGACTAGCGGGAGGTGAGCAGTTCTTC. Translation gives CAIMSGLAGGEQFF.

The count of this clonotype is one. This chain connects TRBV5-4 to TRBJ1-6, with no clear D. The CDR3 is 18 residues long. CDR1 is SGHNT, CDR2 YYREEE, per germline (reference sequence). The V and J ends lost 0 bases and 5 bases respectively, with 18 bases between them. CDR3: CASSLAGGRGRNNSPLHF. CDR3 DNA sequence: TGTGCCAGCAGCTTGGCCGGTGGTCGGGGTCGGAATAATTCACCCCTCCACTTT.

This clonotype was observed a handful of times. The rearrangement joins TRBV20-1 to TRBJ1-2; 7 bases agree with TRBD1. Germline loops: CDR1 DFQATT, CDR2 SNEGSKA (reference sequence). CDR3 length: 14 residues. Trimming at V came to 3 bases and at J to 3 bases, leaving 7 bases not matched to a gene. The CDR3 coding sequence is TGCAGTGCTAGCGCACAGGGGAGGTACTATGGCTACACCTTC. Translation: CSASAQGRYYGYTF.

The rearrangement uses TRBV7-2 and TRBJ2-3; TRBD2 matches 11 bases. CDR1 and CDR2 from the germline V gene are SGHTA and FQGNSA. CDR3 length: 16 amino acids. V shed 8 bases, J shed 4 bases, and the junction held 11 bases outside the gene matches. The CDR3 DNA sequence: TGTGCCAGCGCCGCGGGTAGCGGGAGGGCCGCAGATACGCAGTATTTT. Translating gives CASAAGSGRAADTQYF.

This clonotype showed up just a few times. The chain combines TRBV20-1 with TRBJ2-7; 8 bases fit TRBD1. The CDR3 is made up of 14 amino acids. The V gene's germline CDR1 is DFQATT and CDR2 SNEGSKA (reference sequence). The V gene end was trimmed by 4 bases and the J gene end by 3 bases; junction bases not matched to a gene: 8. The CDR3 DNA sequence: TGCAGTGCTAAGAAGTGGACAGGGTTCTACGAGCAGTACTTC. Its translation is CSAKKWTGFYEQYF.

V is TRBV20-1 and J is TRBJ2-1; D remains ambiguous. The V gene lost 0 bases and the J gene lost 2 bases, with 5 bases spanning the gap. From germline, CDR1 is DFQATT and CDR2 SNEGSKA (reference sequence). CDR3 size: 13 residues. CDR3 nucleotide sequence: TGCAGTGCTAGAGATCCGGCCTACAATGAGCAGTTCTTC. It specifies CSARDPAYNEQFF.

In DNA, the CDR3 is TGTGCCAGCAGCTTAGTGGGGACTAGCGGGGGTCACGAGCAGTACTTC. Amino acid sequence: CASSLVGTSGGHEQYF. The chain recombines TRBV7-2 with TRBJ2-7; 14 positions agree with TRBD2. The length of the CDR3 is 16 residues. J was trimmed by 5 bases and V by 1 base; bases with no gene match: 4. Germline CDR1 reads SGHTA; CDR2 reads FQGNSA. The whole variable domain, filled in from reference TRBV7-2 and TRBJ2-7, reads GAGVSQSPSNKVTEKGKDVELRCDPISGHTALYWYRQSLGQGLEFLIYFQGNSAPDKSGLPSDRFSAERTGGSVSTLTIQRTQQEDSAVYLCASSLVGTSGGHEQYFGPGTRLTVT.

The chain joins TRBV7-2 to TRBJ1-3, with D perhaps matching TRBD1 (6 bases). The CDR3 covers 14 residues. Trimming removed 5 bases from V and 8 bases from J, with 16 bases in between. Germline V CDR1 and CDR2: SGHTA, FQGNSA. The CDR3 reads CASSRYNREDTIYF. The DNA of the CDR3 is TGTGCCAGCAGCCGCTACAACAGGGAGGACACCATATATTTT.

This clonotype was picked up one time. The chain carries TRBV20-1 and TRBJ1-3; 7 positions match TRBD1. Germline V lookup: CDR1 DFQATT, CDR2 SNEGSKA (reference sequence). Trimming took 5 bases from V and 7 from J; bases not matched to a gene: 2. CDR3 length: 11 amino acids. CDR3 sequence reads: CSARQGNTIYF. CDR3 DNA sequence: TGCAGTGCTCGACAGGGCAACACCATATATTTT.

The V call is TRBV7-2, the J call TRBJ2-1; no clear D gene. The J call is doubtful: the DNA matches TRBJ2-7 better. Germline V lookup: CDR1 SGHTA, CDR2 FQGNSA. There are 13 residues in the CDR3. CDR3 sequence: CASSLRGDYEQYF. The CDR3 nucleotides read TGTGCCAGCAGCTTACGAGGCGACTACGAGCAGTACTTC.

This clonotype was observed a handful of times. CDR3 DNA: TGTGCCAGCAGCAGGGACCCTAGCACAGATACGCAGTATTTT. Translating gives CASSRDPSTDTQYF. The chain joins TRBV21-1 to TRBJ2-3; the table's D call TRBD1 went unverified against the DNA. TRBV21-1 is tagged as a pseudogene. The CDR3 has 14 residues.

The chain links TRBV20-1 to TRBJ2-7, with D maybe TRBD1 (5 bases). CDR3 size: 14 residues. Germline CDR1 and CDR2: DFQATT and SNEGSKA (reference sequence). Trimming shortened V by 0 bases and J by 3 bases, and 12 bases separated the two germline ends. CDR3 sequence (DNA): TGCAGTGCTAGAGACGACAGTGCCTACTACGAGCAGTACTTC. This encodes CSARDDSAYYEQYF.

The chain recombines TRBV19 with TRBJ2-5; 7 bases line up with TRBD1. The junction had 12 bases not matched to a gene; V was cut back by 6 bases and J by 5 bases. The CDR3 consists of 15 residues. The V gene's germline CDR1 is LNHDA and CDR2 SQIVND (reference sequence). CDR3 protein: CASRRTGPEVETQYF. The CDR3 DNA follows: TGTGCCAGTAGGAGGACAGGACCTGAAGTGGAGACCCAGTACTTC.

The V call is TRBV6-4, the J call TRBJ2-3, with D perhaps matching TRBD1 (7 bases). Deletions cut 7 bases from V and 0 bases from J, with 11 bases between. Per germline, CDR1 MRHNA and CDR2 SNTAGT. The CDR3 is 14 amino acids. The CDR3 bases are TGTGCCAGCAAGGAGGGGGCCAGCACAGATACGCAGTATTTT. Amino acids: CASKEGASTDTQYF.

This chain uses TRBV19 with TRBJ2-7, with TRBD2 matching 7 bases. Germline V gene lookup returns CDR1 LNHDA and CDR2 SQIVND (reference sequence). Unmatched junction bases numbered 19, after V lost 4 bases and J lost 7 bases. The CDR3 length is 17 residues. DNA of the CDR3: TGTGCCAGTAGTACCCGATGGGGGGGGAACGACCCAAGGGAGCAGTACTTC. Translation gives CASSTRWGGNDPREQYF.

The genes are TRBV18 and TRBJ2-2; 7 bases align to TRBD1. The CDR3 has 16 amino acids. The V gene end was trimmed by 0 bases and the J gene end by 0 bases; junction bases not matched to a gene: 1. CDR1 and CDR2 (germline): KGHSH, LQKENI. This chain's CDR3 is CASSPPGTANTGELFF. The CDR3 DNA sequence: TGTGCCAGCTCACCACCCGGGACAGCGAACACCGGGGAGCTGTTTTTT.

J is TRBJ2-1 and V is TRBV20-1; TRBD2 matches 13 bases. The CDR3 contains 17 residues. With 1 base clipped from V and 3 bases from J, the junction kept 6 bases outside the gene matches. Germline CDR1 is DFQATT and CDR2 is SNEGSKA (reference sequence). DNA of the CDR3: TGCAGTGCTAGAGGGACTAGCGGGAGAGGGTACTACAATGAGCAGTTCTTC. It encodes CSARGTSGRGYYNEQFF.

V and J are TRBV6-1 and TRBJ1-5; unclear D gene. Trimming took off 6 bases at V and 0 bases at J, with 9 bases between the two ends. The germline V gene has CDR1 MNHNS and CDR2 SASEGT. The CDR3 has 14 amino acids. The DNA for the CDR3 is TGTGCCAGCAGCACTGGATTTAGCAATCAGCCCCAGCATTTT. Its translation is CASSTGFSNQPQHF.

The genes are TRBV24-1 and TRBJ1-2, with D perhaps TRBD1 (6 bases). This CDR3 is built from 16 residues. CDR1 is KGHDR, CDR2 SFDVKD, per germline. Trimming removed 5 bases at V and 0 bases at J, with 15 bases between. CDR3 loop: CATSGPGTPTNYGYTF. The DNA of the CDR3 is TGTGCCACCAGTGGCCCCGGGACACCAACTAACTATGGCTACACCTTC.

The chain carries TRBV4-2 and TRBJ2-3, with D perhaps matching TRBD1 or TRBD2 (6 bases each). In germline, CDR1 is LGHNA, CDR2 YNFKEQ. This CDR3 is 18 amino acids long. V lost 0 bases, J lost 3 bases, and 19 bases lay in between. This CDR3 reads CASSQDPLGGRATDTQYF. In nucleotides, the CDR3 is TGTGCCAGCAGCCAAGACCCCCTAGGGGGGCGGGCGACAGATACGCAGTATTTT.